Shown below are 26 T cell receptor beta chains from a single sample sequenced in a study of blood T cell repertoires in COVID-19. Here immunoSEQ multiplex PCR was the method, and the copy in TCRdb shows in-frame clones only, minus some. The table includes about 200,000 clones, just over 85% detected once. Sequencing used peripheral blood. These receptors all come from a middle-aged man with acute or convalescent COVID-19.

V usage is TRBV11-3 and J usage is TRBJ2-1; 7 bases align to TRBD1. CDR3 length equals 15 residues. Per germline, CDR1 SGHNT and CDR2 YENEEA. Trimming at V came to 1 base and at J to 4 bases, leaving 4 bases not matched to a gene. For the CDR3, the DNA is TGTGCCAGCAGCTTAGGGGGGACAGAGTACAATGAGCAGTTCTTC. Residues: CASSLGGTEYNEQFF.

This sequence joins TRBV5-1 and TRBJ1-1; 7 bases are shared with TRBD1. The CDR3 is made up of 12 amino acids. V lost 2 bases to trimming and J lost 7 bases; unmatched junction nucleotides: 2. Germline V CDR1 and CDR2: SGHRS, YFSETQ. CDR3 nucleotide sequence: TGCGCCAGCAGCTTCGACAGGGATGAAGCTTTCTTT. Amino acids: CASSFDRDEAFF.

This chain links TRBV7-2 with TRBJ2-7; 8 bases match TRBD2. After removal of 2 bases from V and 6 bases from J, the junction contained 9 bases not matched to a gene. This CDR3 has 15 residues. Germline CDR1 and CDR2: SGHTA and FQGNSA. The CDR3 loop reads CASSLYGGAPGEQYF. In nucleotides, the CDR3 is TGTGCCAGCAGCTTATACGGGGGGGCCCCTGGCGAGCAGTACTTC.

V is TRBV23-1 and J is TRBJ1-6; TRBD1 is a possible D gene (5 bases). TRBV23-1 qualifies as an ORF whose function is uncertain. Trimming left V 2 bases short and J 13 bases short, with 18 bases between. This CDR3 spans 15 amino acids. As DNA, the CDR3 is TGCGCCAGCAGTCAAACCCGGTCAGGGTTTTCTCCCCTCCACTTT. It codes for CASSQTRSGFSPLHF.

CDR3 in DNA: TGTGCCAGCAGTTACTCCAGGCTTTACGAGCAGTACTTC. Protein product: CASSYSRLYEQYF. This sequence joins TRBV6-5 and TRBJ2-7; D is uncertain. CDR3 size: 13 residues. Germline CDR1 reads MNHEY; CDR2 reads SVGAGI. V gave up 0 bases and J gave up 4 bases, with 7 bases separating them.

The CDR3 spells CASSYSGQYGYTF. CDR3 coding DNA: TGTGCCAGCAGTTACTCTGGACAGTATGGCTACACCTTC. The chain links TRBV6-5 to TRBJ1-2; tentative D call: TRBD1 (6 bases). With 0 bases removed from V and 5 bases from J, the gap between germline ends came to 7 bases. This CDR3 is 13 amino acids long. Germline CDR1 reads MNHEY; CDR2 reads SVGAGI.

The gene calls are TRBV20-1 and TRBJ1-2; possibly TRBD1 for D (5 bases). The CDR3 spans 11 residues. CDR1 and CDR2 from the germline V gene are DFQATT and SNEGSKA (reference sequence). V was pared by 7 bases and J by 8 bases, with 14 bases between. This CDR3 is CSVRPGPGYTF. The CDR3 DNA reads TGCAGTGTCAGACCAGGGCCCGGCTACACCTTC.

This chain joins TRBV5-1 and TRBJ1-6; maybe TRBD1 (6 bases). Germline V CDR1 and CDR2: SGHRS, YFSETQ. The ends were cut back, 3 bases at V and 7 bases at J, with 20 bases in the middle. This CDR3 region has 17 residues. CDR3 sequence reads: CASSSQQGSGGNSPLHF. For the CDR3, the DNA is TGCGCCAGCAGCTCCCAACAGGGTTCGGGGGGGAATTCACCCCTCCACTTT.

V is TRBV11-1 and J is TRBJ1-1; D is possibly TRBD1 (5 bases). The CDR3 sequence is 15 residues long. In germline, CDR1 is SGHAT, CDR2 FQDESV (reference sequence). The germline V and J ends were trimmed by 3 bases and 6 bases, with 17 bases remaining between them. The CDR3 reads CASSFAPGGGAEAFF. CDR3 in DNA: TGTGCCAGCAGCTTCGCCCCTGGGGGAGGGGCTGAAGCTTTCTTT.

The chain carries TRBV27 and TRBJ2-7; 10 bases line up with TRBD1. This CDR3 is built from 15 residues. The germline CDR1 and CDR2 sequences are MNHEY and SMNVEV (reference sequence). After removal of 2 bases from V and 2 bases from J, the junction contained 3 bases not matched to a gene. CDR3 residues: CASSLRTGGPYEQYF. CDR3 sequence (DNA): TGTGCCAGCAGTTTAAGGACAGGGGGTCCCTACGAGCAGTACTTC.

This clone turned up a few times. The gene calls are TRBV9 and TRBJ2-1; the D is unclear. Germline V CDR1 and CDR2: SGDLS, YYNGEE. The CDR3 loop spans 15 amino acids. Between the trimmed V and J ends, which lost 4 bases and 0 bases, there was a span of 11 bases. CDR3 protein: CASSHDTSSYNEQFF. The CDR3 coding sequence is TGTGCCAGCAGCCACGATACGAGCTCCTACAATGAGCAGTTCTTC.

The chain is built from TRBV6-6 and TRBJ2-7, with 8 bases lining up with TRBD1. This CDR3 spans 14 amino acids. Per the germline V gene, CDR1 is MNHNY and CDR2 is SVGAGI (reference sequence). V lost 2 bases, J lost 3 bases, and 3 bases stayed unmatched. The CDR3, as DNA: TGTGCCAGCAGTTACCTTGGACAGGGCTACGAGCAGTACTTC. Translating gives CASSYLGQGYEQYF.

This sequence joins TRBV27 and TRBJ2-3, with 8 bases lining up with TRBD1. With 6 bases clipped from V and 0 bases from J, the junction kept 5 bases outside the gene matches. CDR1 is MNHEY, CDR2 SMNVEV, per germline (reference sequence). The CDR3 totals 15 residues. The CDR3 sequence: CASRTGDVSTDTQYF. CDR3 DNA sequence: TGTGCCAGCAGGACAGGGGACGTAAGCACAGATACGCAGTATTTT.

The chain recombines TRBV5-1 with TRBJ2-3; 8 bases align to TRBD1. The CDR3 has 15 residues. Germline CDR1 is SGHRS and CDR2 is YFSETQ. The trim removed 0 bases at V and 7 bases at J, leaving 7 bases unmatched. The CDR3 DNA sequence: TGCGCCAGCAGCTTGGGAGGGACAGGAGGTCATACGCAGTATTTT. It yields the protein CASSLGGTGGHTQYF.

This chain connects TRBV5-1 to TRBJ2-5; tentative D call: TRBD1 (6 bases). This CDR3 spans 14 amino acids. The V gene lost 2 bases and the J gene lost 2 bases, with 10 bases spanning the gap. Germline CDR1 and CDR2: SGHRS and YFSETQ. The CDR3 DNA reads TGCGCCAGCAGCTTAATTCAGGGGCAAGAGACCCAGTACTTC. This sequence encodes CASSLIQGQETQYF.

This chain connects TRBV9 to TRBJ2-4; possibly TRBD1 for D (7 bases). CDR1 is SGDLS, CDR2 YYNGEE, per germline. The ends were cut back, 4 bases at V and 7 bases at J, with 12 bases in the middle. The CDR3 is 13 residues long. CDR3 amino acids: CASSSEGANIQYF. CDR3 DNA sequence: TGTGCCAGCAGCTCGGAGGGGGCGAACATTCAGTACTTC.

J is TRBJ2-3 and V is TRBV29-1; D possibly corresponds to TRBD1 (6 bases). The V gene lost 0 bases and the J gene lost 5 bases, with 15 bases spanning the gap. The CDR3 length is 15 residues. Per germline, CDR1 SQVTM and CDR2 ANQGSEA. CDR3 sequence: CSVEDVRGAGDTQYF. In nucleotides, the CDR3 is TGCAGCGTTGAAGATGTCAGGGGCGCCGGAGATACGCAGTATTTT.

In nucleotides, the CDR3 is TGTGCCAGCAGCCACTACAGGTCTCCAGGCACAGATACGCAGTATTTT. Translating gives CASSHYRSPGTDTQYF. V and J are TRBV7-9 and TRBJ2-3; the D gene is possibly TRBD1 (5 bases). CDR1 SEHNR and CDR2 FQNEAQ come from the germline V gene (reference sequence). The CDR3 length is 16 residues. The V and J ends lost 5 bases and 1 base respectively, with 16 bases between them.

The chain has TRBV19 and TRBJ1-5; 9 nucleotides line up with TRBD1. Germline-derived CDR1 and CDR2 are LNHDA and SQIVND (reference sequence). This CDR3 contains 15 residues. Trimming at V came to 3 bases and at J to 4 bases, leaving 4 bases not matched to a gene. The CDR3 region has the DNA TGTGCCAGTAGTATGTCCGGGACAGGGAATCAGCCCCAGCATTTT. It specifies CASSMSGTGNQPQHF. The full variable domain, completed using reference TRBV19 and TRBJ1-5, is DGGITQSPKYLFRKEGQNVTLSCEQNLNHDAMYWYRQDPGQGLRLIYYSQIVNDFQKGDIAEGYSVSREKKESFPLTVTSAQKNPTAFYLCASSMSGTGNQPQHFGDGTRLSIL.

V and J are TRBV27 and TRBJ1-5; D uncertain. Germline V CDR1 and CDR2: MNHEY, SMNVEV (reference sequence). The CDR3 consists of 16 residues. V was shortened by 2 bases and J by 0 bases, with 11 bases between the two germline ends. The CDR3 nucleotides are TGTGCCAGCAGTTTAAAGGCCCGAGGTAGCAATCAGCCCCAGCATTTT. As protein: CASSLKARGSNQPQHF.

This chain joins TRBV18 and TRBJ2-5; D not certain. The CDR3 is 12 residues long. V lost 6 bases and J 5 bases, leaving 10 bases between the germline ends. Per germline, CDR1 KGHSH and CDR2 LQKENI. The CDR3 loop is CASSPGQETQYF. Written as DNA, the CDR3 is TGTGCCAGCTCCCCTGGCCAGGAGACCCAGTACTTC.

The chain uses TRBV29-1 and TRBJ1-6; 7 nucleotides agree with TRBD1. CDR3 size: 13 residues. In germline, CDR1 is SQVTM, CDR2 ANQGSEA. After removal of 3 bases from V and 9 bases from J, the junction contained 5 bases not matched to a gene. CDR3 residues: CSVEEGAGSPLHF. CDR3 nucleotides: TGCAGCGTTGAGGAGGGGGCGGGTTCACCCCTCCACTTT.

This sequence joins TRBV23-1 and TRBJ2-3; possible D gene TRBD2, 5 bases. TRBV23-1 is placed among ORFs of uncertain function. This CDR3 region has 18 residues. V shed 0 bases and J shed 7 bases, with 23 bases lying between them. In nucleotides, the CDR3 is TGCGCCAGCAGTCAATCTCTGTCCTTCCGGGGTAGGTTAAATACGCAGTATTTT. Protein sequence: CASSQSLSFRGRLNTQYF.

The chain is built from TRBV7-9 and TRBJ2-2; a possible D gene is TRBD2 (6 bases). This CDR3 has 16 amino acids. Germline CDR1 reads SEHNR; CDR2 reads FQNEAQ (reference sequence). The V end was cut by 5 bases, the J end by 6 bases, with 19 bases between. The CDR3 DNA reads as TGTGCCAGCAGCCCAGATTTCAGAGCGGGCCCCGGGGAGCTGTTTTTT. Translating it yields CASSPDFRAGPGELFF.

This clone was observed a single time. This rearrangement joins TRBV6-5 to TRBJ1-5; TRBD1 is a possible D gene (5 bases). The CDR3 runs to 14 residues. CDR1 is MNHEY, CDR2 SVGAGI, per germline. Trimming took off 10 bases at V and 3 bases at J, with 16 bases between the two ends. This CDR3 is CATSRGLNNQPQHF. In DNA form, the CDR3 reads TGTGCCACTTCAAGGGGTCTAAACAATCAGCCCCAGCATTTT.

This clone was seen once. V usage is TRBV6-5 and J usage is TRBJ1-6; tentative D call: TRBD1 (6 bases). V was pared by 8 bases and J by 14 bases, with 16 bases between. CDR1 is MNHEY and CDR2 is SVGAGI in the germline V gene. This CDR3 contains 12 residues. The CDR3 DNA is TGTGCCAGCTGGAGTGGGGGCATCGCCCTCCACTTT. Translated, it gives CASWSGGIALHF.